This passage covers 28 T cell receptor beta chains from one sample sequenced in a study of blood T cell repertoires in COVID-19. This table comes from immunoSEQ multiplex PCR, and its TCRdb copy is limited to in-frame clones, with some not included. The sample contains 150,000 to 200,000 clones, under 90% of which appear only once. Sequences were obtained from peripheral blood. These receptor sequences come from a woman aged 65 to 85 with COVID-19, enrolled during active disease.

Here the CDR3 DNA reads TGTGCCAGCAGTTACTCGAATTGGGGCACAGGCGGCCCTTTCTTT. This encodes CASSYSNWGTGGPFF. The chain recombines TRBV6-2 or TRBV6-3 with TRBJ1-1; perhaps TRBD1 as D (5 bases). This CDR3 has 15 amino acids. The V gene's germline CDR1 is MNHEY and CDR2 SVGEGT. V was shortened by 0 bases and J by 12 bases, with 20 bases between the two germline ends.

The chain carries TRBV24-1 and TRBJ2-3; possibly TRBD2 for D (5 bases). In germline, CDR1 is KGHDR, CDR2 SFDVKD. The CDR3 covers 15 residues. Trimming took off 5 bases at V and 0 bases at J, with 11 bases between the two ends. The CDR3 region is CATSGSGSSTDTQYF. The CDR3 nucleotides read TGTGCCACCAGTGGGTCGGGATCTAGCACAGATACGCAGTATTTT.

As DNA, the CDR3 is TGTGCCACCAGTGATGACACAAAGGGAGCGGGATCTAGCACAGATACGCAGTATTTT. This codes for CATSDDTKGAGSSTDTQYF. The rearrangement joins TRBV24-1 to TRBJ2-3, with 7 nucleotides matching TRBD2. Germline CDR1 reads KGHDR; CDR2 reads SFDVKD. V shed 3 bases, J shed 0 bases, and the junction held 14 bases outside the gene matches. This CDR3 has 19 amino acids.

The chain links TRBV5-1 to TRBJ2-5; perhaps TRBD2 as D (6 bases). Per germline, CDR1 SGHRS and CDR2 YFSETQ. This CDR3 region has 14 residues. Between the trimmed V and J ends, which lost 4 bases and 5 bases, there was a span of 15 bases. The CDR3 reads CASSGSAGMETQYF. The CDR3 coding sequence is TGCGCCAGCAGCGGGTCGGCGGGGATGGAGACCCAGTACTTC.

The gene calls are TRBV9 and TRBJ1-4; the match to TRBD1 covers 7 bases. This CDR3 has 14 residues. The germline gives CDR1 SGDLS, CDR2 YYNGEE. With 7 bases clipped from V and 5 bases from J, the junction kept 8 bases outside the gene matches. As DNA, the CDR3 is TGTGCCAGCGGTCGGGACAGCTCCAATGAAAAACTGTTTTTT. It encodes CASGRDSSNEKLFF.

This rearrangement joins TRBV5-1 to TRBJ1-2; D not certain. The V end lost 0 bases, the J end lost 10 bases, and 10 bases lay between the germline ends. This CDR3 has 12 amino acids. Germline CDR1 is SGHRS and CDR2 is YFSETQ. The CDR3 sequence: CASSLDGGNYTF. The CDR3 region has the DNA TGCGCCAGCAGCTTGGATGGAGGGAACTACACCTTC.

V and J are TRBV30 and TRBJ1-5; tentative D call: TRBD1 (5 bases). V was trimmed by 5 bases and J by 2 bases, leaving 10 bases between them. Germline values: CDR1 GTSNPN, CDR2 SVGIG (reference sequence). There are 13 residues in the CDR3. As DNA, the CDR3 is TGTGCCTGGGGGGCTAGTGGCAATCAGCCCCAGCATTTT. Translating gives CAWGASGNQPQHF.

V usage is TRBV9 and J usage is TRBJ2-1; no clear D. CDR3 size: 13 residues. V was cut by 0 bases and J by 4 bases, with 5 bases left in between. Looked up from germline, CDR1 is SGDLS and CDR2 is YYNGEE. CDR3 in DNA: TGTGCCAGCAGCGTAGTTCCTTACAATGAGCAGTTCTTC. Its protein is CASSVVPYNEQFF.

The V and J genes are TRBV18 and TRBJ2-1; 11 bases agree with TRBD2. Germline CDR1 is KGHSH and CDR2 is LQKENI. V trimming: 6 bases; J trimming: 7 bases; junction bases outside the gene matches: 5. This CDR3 region has 14 residues. CDR3 protein: CASSDTSGSNEQFF. The CDR3 DNA reads as TGTGCCAGCTCGGATACTAGCGGGAGTAATGAGCAGTTCTTC.

The chain couples TRBV27 to TRBJ1-4; 10 positions match TRBD1. The germline gives CDR1 MNHEY, CDR2 SMNVEV (reference sequence). The CDR3 length is 17 residues. Trimming cost V 5 bases and J 8 bases; bases outside gene matches: 14. The CDR3 sequence is CASSQKLPTGGGEKLFF. The CDR3, as DNA: TGTGCCAGCAGTCAAAAACTCCCGACAGGGGGCGGAGAAAAACTGTTTTTT.

The V call is TRBV28, the J call TRBJ2-1; 16 bases are shared with TRBD2. The CDR3 sequence is 17 residues long. Trimming at V came to 5 bases and at J to 6 bases, leaving 7 bases not matched to a gene. Germline loops: CDR1 MDHEN, CDR2 SYDVKM. CDR3 sequence (DNA): TGTGCCAGCAGTAGAGGGACTAGCGGGAGGGCCCGCAATGAGCAGTTCTTC. Encoded protein: CASSRGTSGRARNEQFF.

The genes are TRBV29-1 and TRBJ1-1; D perhaps matches TRBD1 (6 bases). Germline assignment: CDR1 SQVTM and CDR2 ANQGSEA. Deletions cut 6 bases from V and 2 bases from J, with 13 bases between. The CDR3 sequence is 13 residues long. The CDR3 DNA is TGCAGCGTCACCAGGGGTATCAACACTGAAGCTTTCTTT. Its protein is CSVTRGINTEAFF.

This chain links TRBV11-2 with TRBJ2-5, with 8 bases that match TRBD1. The CDR3 extends over 15 amino acids. The junction had 7 bases not matched to a gene; V was cut back by 3 bases and J by 4 bases. Germline CDR1 reads SGHAT; CDR2 reads FQNNGV. The CDR3 reads CASSFGPGTGETQYF. Here the CDR3 DNA reads TGTGCCAGCAGCTTCGGCCCCGGGACAGGAGAGACCCAGTACTTC. The full variable domain, with the rest looked up from reference TRBV11-2 and TRBJ2-5, is EAGVAQSPRYKIIEKRQSVAFWCNPISGHATLYWYQQILGQGPKLLIQFQNNGVVDDSQLPKDRFSAERLKGVDSTLKIQPAKLEDSAVYLCASSFGPGTGETQYFGPGTRLLVL.

The chain joins TRBV18 to TRBJ1-4; weak D call: TRBD1 (5 bases). V lost 3 bases, J lost 2 bases, and 13 bases lay in between. This CDR3 has 16 residues. CDR1 KGHSH and CDR2 LQKENI come from the germline V gene. Here the CDR3 reads CASSPRGGGTNEKLFF. CDR3 in DNA: TGTGCCAGCTCACCGAGGGGAGGAGGCACTAATGAAAAACTGTTTTTT.

This chain connects TRBV10-2 to TRBJ2-7; D unresolved. The CDR3 has 12 residues. The V gene lost 3 bases and the J gene lost 7 bases, with 10 bases spanning the gap. Germline V gene sequence: CDR1 WSHSY, CDR2 SAAADI. CDR3 sequence reads: CASSDALGEQYV. CDR3 DNA sequence: TGCGCCAGCAGTGATGCCCTAGGTGAGCAGTACGTC.

The chain recombines TRBV29-1 with TRBJ2-5, with TRBD2 identical over 8 bases. CDR1 is SQVTM and CDR2 is ANQGSEA in the germline V gene. The CDR3 covers 18 residues. J lost 5 bases, V lost 4 bases, and 21 bases had no gene match. The CDR3 bases are TGCAGCGTTGTAAGGCGCAGCGGGAGCAGGGTAGGGGGGGAGACCCAGTACTTC. Amino acids: CSVVRRSGSRVGGETQYF.

This chain links TRBV18 with TRBJ2-5, with D perhaps matching TRBD2 (5 bases). From germline, CDR1 is KGHSH and CDR2 LQKENI. Trimming left V 4 bases short and J 5 bases short, with 8 bases between. The CDR3 is 12 amino acids. The CDR3: CASSQGGETQYF. CDR3 nucleotides: TGTGCCAGCTCACAGGGCGGGGAGACCCAGTACTTC.

CDR3 sequence (DNA): TGTGCCAGCGGGAGGGACACCATATATTTT. It specifies CASGRDTIYF. V is TRBV12-3 or TRBV12-4 and J is TRBJ1-3; D is uncertain. The CDR3 runs to 10 residues. V was trimmed by 8 bases and J by 8 bases, leaving 7 bases between them.

This rearrangement joins TRBV27 to TRBJ2-7; TRBD1 is a possible D gene (5 bases). The germline gives CDR1 MNHEY, CDR2 SMNVEV (reference sequence). The CDR3 extends over 14 amino acids. V was cut by 0 bases and J by 1 base, with 7 bases left in between. The CDR3 loop reads CASSLSYRSYEQYF. CDR3 sequence (DNA): TGTGCCAGCAGTTTATCTTACAGGTCCTACGAGCAGTACTTC.

The rearrangement joins TRBV6-5 to TRBJ1-1; 8 bases agree with TRBD1. The V gene end was trimmed by 6 bases and the J gene end by 4 bases; junction bases not matched to a gene: 7. Germline lookup yields CDR1 MNHEY and CDR2 SVGAGI. The CDR3 has 14 residues. DNA of the CDR3: TGTGCCAGCAGACCCCCGCAGGGGGCCACTGAAGCTTTCTTT. Protein sequence: CASRPPQGATEAFF.

The count of this clone is one. J is TRBJ2-7 and V is TRBV3-1 (or the pseudogene TRBV3-2); TRBD1 aligns across 7 bases. The CDR3 contains 13 residues. The J segment lost 7 bases and the V segment lost 4 bases, leaving 7 bases of the junction unmatched. The germline V gene encodes CDR1 LGHDT and CDR2 YNNKEL (reference sequence). CDR3 amino acids: CASSRGTVGEQYV. The CDR3 nucleotides are TGTGCCAGCAGCCGAGGGACAGTGGGGGAGCAGTACGTC.

The chain joins TRBV28 to TRBJ2-7; D is ambiguous. The length of the CDR3 is 12 residues. The V end lost 6 bases, the J end lost 6 bases, and 12 bases lay between the germline ends. Per germline, CDR1 MDHEN and CDR2 SYDVKM. The CDR3 here is CASRSFSGEQYF. The CDR3 DNA reads as TGTGCCAGCAGGTCCTTTAGTGGCGAGCAGTACTTC.

The chain recombines TRBV11-2 with TRBJ2-1; weak D call: TRBD1 (6 bases). V was cut by 5 bases and J by 0 bases, with 11 bases left in between. CDR3 length: 15 residues. CDR1 is SGHAT, CDR2 FQNNGV, per germline. The CDR3 is CASSQGQSSYNEQFF. CDR3 DNA sequence: TGTGCCAGCAGCCAAGGACAGAGCTCCTACAATGAGCAGTTCTTC.

The chain recombines TRBV15 with TRBJ2-1; D remains ambiguous. CDR3 length: 16 residues. Germline V gene data show CDR1 as LNHNV and CDR2 as YYDKDF (reference sequence). The ends were cut back, 1 base at V and 0 bases at J, with 10 bases in the middle. CDR3 bases: TGTGCCACCAGCAGAGTTACGATGAGCTCCTACAATGAGCAGTTCTTC. Protein product: CATSRVTMSSYNEQFF.

On this clone: In the same sample, other DNA sequences code for this CDR3. The chain links TRBV27 to TRBJ2-1; TRBD1 aligns across 10 bases. The length of the CDR3 is 14 residues. Unmatched junction bases numbered 3, after V lost 6 bases and J lost 4 bases. The V gene's germline CDR1 is MNHEY and CDR2 SMNVEV (reference sequence). CDR3 nucleotides: TGTGCCAGCAGCTCGGGACAGGGGTACAATGAGCAGTTCTTC. Protein: CASSSGQGYNEQFF.

The V call is TRBV30, the J call TRBJ1-2, with a tentative D call TRBD1 (6 bases). The CDR3 loop spans 13 amino acids. V dropped 1 base and J dropped 4 bases, with 10 bases sitting between them. Germline V lookup: CDR1 GTSNPN, CDR2 SVGIG (reference sequence). The CDR3: CAWSATGIYGYTF. CDR3 in DNA: TGTGCCTGGAGTGCTACAGGGATCTATGGCTACACCTTC.

This chain uses TRBV19 with TRBJ2-5; 8 bases align to TRBD2. This CDR3 is 14 amino acids long. The trim removed 8 bases at V and 1 base at J, leaving 6 bases unmatched. CDR1 LNHDA and CDR2 SQIVND come from the germline V gene (reference sequence). As DNA, the CDR3 is TGTGCCAGTGACGCGGGGGGCCCCCAAGAGACCCAGTACTTC. Amino acid sequence: CASDAGGPQETQYF.

V gene TRBV5-1 combines with J gene TRBJ2-5, with D possibly TRBD2 on 6 matching bases. This CDR3 has 12 amino acids. Germline V CDR1 and CDR2: SGHRS, YFSETQ. The V end lost 5 bases, the J end lost 2 bases, and 7 bases lay between the germline ends. DNA for the CDR3: TGCGCCAGCAGTGCGGGACAAGAGACCCAGTACTTC. Residues: CASSAGQETQYF.